This entry concerns a single TCR beta chain. Nominally healthy donors provided the samples, though records likely missed some immune exposures. This CDR3 is built from 16 residues. The ends lost 4 bases at V and 2 bases at J; junction bases unmatched: 8. In germline, CDR1 is SEHNR, CDR2 FQNEAQ (reference sequence). The PCR had 60 Vbeta and 13 Jbeta primers. Repertoires were generated with immunoSEQ multiplex PCR, while TCRdb's copy carries only in-frame clones and drops some. Of some 170,000 clones listed, about four fifths were seen once; the top ten hold roughly 4.5%. These data originate in a study of cytomegalovirus exposure and HLA in healthy donors.

Sequenced material: PBMCs. The chain employs TRBV7-9 and TRBJ2-7; TRBD1 aligns across 10 bases. The source is a woman aged 18-29 years in good health and CMV-seropositive. The CDR3 region has the DNA TGTGCCAGCAGCTCCAACTCGGGACAGGGGACCTACGAGCAGTACTTC. This codes for CASSSNSGQGTYEQYF. The full variable domain, with the rest looked up from reference TRBV7-9 and TRBJ2-7, is DTGVSQNPRHKITKRGQNVTFRCDPISEHNRLYWYRQTLGQGPEFLTYFQNEAQLEKSRLLSDRFSAERPKGSFSTLEIQRTEQGDSAMYLCASSSNSGQGTYEQYFGPGTRLTVT.